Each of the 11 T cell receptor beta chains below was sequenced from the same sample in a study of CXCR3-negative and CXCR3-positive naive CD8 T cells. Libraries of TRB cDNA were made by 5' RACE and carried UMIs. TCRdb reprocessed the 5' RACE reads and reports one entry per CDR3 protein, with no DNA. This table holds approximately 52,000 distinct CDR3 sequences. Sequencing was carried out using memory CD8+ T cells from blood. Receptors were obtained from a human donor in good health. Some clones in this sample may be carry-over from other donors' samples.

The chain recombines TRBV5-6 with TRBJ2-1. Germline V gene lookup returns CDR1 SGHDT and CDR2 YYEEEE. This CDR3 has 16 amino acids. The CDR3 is CASSTFELRSYNEQFF.

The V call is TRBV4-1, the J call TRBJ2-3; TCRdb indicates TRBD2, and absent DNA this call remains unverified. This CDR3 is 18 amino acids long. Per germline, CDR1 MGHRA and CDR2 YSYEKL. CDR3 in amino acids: CASTRTSPGSSFTDTQYF.

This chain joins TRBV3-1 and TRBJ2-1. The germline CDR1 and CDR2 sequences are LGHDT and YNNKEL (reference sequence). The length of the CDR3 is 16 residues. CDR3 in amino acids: CASSQGKRVGYNEQFF.

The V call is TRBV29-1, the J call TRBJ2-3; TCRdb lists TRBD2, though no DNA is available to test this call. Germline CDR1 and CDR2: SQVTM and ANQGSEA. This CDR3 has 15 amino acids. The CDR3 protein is CSVIPLREYTDTQYF.

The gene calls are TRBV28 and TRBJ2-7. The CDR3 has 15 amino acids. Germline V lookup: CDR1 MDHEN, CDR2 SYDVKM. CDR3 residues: CASTLGLDPAYEQYF.

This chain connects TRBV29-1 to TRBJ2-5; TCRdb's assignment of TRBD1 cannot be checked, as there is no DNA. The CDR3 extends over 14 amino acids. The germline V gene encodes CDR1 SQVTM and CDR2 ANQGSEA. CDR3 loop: CSVEGRGNEETQYF.

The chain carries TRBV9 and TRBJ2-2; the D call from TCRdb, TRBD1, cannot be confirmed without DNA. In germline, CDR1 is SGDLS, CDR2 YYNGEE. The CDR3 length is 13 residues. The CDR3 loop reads CASSVVPPGELFF.

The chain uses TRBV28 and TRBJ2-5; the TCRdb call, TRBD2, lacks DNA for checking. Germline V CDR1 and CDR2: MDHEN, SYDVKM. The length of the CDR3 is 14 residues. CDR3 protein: CASRRLAGVETQYF.

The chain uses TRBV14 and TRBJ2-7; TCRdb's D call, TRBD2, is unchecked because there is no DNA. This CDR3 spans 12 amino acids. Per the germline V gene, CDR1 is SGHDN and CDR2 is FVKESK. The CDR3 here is CASRGLSYEQYF.

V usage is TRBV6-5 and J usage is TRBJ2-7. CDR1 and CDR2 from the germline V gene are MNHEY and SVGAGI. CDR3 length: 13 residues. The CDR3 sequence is CASSYLGTYEQYF.

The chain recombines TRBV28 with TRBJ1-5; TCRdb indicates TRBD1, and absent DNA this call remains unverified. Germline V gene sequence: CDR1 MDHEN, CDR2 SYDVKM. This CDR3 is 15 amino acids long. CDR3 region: CASSPQGFVGQHQHF.